This T cell receptor (beta chain) is drawn from a study of cytomegalovirus exposure and HLA in healthy donors. Deletions cut 0 bases from V and 1 base from J, with 7 bases between. Germline values: CDR1 SGDLS, CDR2 YYNGEE. CDR3 size: 14 residues. Only in-frame clones appear in the TCRdb table, and some are missing; sequencing was by immunoSEQ multiplex PCR. The sample lists over 75,000 clones, roughly 90% occurring once. Sequenced: PBMCs. The receptor was derived from a man in his thirties or forties in good health and CMV-seronegative. This chain uses TRBV9 with TRBJ1-1; D remains unclear. CDR3 DNA: TGTGCCAGCAGCGTAGGGCGGAAGAACACTGAAGCTTTCTTT. Translated: CASSVGRKNTEAFF.